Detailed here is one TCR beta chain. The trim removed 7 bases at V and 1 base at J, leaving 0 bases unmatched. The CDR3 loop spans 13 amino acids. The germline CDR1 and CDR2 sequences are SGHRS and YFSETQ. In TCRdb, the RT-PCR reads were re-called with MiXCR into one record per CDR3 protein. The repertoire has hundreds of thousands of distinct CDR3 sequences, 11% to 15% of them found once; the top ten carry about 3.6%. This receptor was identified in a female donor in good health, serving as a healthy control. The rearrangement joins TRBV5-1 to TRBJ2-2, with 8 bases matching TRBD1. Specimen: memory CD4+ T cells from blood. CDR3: CASDRGNTGELFF. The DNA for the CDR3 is TGCGCCAGCGACAGGGGGAACACCGGGGAGCTGTTTTTT.